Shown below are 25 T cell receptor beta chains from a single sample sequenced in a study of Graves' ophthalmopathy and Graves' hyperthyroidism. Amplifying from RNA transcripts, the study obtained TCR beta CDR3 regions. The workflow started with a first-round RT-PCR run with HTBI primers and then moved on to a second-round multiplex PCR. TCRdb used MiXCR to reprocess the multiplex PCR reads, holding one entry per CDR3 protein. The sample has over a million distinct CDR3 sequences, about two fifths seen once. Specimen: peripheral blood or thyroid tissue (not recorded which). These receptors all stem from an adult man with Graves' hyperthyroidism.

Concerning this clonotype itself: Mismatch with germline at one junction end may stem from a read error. The CDR3: CASRLLAGGKYF. Here the CDR3 DNA reads TGTGCCAGCAGGCTACTAGCGGGGGGCAAGTATTTT. The chain links TRBV2 to TRBJ1-5, with D tentatively TRBD1 (6 bases). The CDR3 extends over 12 amino acids. The germline V gene has CDR1 SNHLY and CDR2 FYNNEI.

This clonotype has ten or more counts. The CDR3 here is CASKRAPIDGTEAFF. As DNA, the CDR3 is TGTGCCAGTAAACGGGCCCCAATCGATGGCACTGAAGCTTTCTTT. The V gene is TRBV19, the J gene TRBJ1-1; no clear D gene. CDR1 and CDR2 (germline): LNHDA, SQIVND (reference sequence). The CDR3 runs 15 residues. V gave up 7 bases and J gave up 4 bases, with 19 bases separating them.

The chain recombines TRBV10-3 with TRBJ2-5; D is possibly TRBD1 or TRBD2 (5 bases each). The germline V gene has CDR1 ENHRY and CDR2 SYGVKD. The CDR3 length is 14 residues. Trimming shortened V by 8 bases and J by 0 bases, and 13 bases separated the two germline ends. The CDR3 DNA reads TGTGCCATCGGCACGGGGACCTACCAAGAGACCCAGTACTTC. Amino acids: CAIGTGTYQETQYF.

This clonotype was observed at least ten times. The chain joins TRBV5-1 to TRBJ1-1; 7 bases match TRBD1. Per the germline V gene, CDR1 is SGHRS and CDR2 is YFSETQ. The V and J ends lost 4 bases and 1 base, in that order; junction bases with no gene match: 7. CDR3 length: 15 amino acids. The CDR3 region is CASSMRTGANTEAFF. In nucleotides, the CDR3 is TGCGCCAGCAGCATGAGGACAGGAGCGAACACTGAAGCTTTCTTT.

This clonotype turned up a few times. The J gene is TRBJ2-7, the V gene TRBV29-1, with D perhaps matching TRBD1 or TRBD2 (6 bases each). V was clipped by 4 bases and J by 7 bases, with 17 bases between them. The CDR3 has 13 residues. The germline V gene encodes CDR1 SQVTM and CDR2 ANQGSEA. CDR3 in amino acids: CSVAVGGTGEQYF. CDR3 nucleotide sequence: TGCAGCGTTGCGGTAGGGGGGACCGGGGAGCAGTACTTC.

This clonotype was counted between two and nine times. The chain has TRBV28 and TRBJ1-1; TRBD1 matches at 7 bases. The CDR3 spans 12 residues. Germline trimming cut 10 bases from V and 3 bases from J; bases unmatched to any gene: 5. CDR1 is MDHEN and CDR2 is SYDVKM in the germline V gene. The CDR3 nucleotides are TGTGCCACCAGGGGGGCTTACACTGAAGCTTTCTTT. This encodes CATRGAYTEAFF.

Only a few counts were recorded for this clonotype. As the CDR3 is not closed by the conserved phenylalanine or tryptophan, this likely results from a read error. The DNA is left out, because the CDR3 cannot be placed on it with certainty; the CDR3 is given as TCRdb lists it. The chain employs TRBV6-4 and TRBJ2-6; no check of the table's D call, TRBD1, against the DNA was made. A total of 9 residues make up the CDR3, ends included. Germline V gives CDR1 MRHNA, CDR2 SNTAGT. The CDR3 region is CASSGAEDT.

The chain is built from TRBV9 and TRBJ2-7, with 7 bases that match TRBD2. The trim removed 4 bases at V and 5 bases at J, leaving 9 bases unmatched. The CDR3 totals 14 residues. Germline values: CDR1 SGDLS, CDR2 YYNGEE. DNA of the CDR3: TGTGCCAGCAGCCCCCCTGCGGGAGAGAACGAGCAGTACTTC. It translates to CASSPPAGENEQYF.

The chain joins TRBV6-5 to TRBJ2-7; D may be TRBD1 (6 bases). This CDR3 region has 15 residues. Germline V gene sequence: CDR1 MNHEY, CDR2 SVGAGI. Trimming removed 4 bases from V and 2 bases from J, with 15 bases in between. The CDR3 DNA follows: TGTGCCAGCAGTTCCCGGACAGCTACTCCCTACGAGCAGTACTTC. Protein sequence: CASSSRTATPYEQYF.

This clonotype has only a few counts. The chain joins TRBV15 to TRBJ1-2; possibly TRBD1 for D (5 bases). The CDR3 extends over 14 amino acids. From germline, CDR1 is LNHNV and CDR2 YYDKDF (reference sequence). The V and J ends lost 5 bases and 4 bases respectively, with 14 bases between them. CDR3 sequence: CATSLGLGGYGYTF. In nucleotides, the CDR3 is TGTGCCACCAGCCTGGGGTTGGGGGGCTATGGCTACACCTTC. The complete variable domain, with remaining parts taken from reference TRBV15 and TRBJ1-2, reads DAMVIQNPRYQVTQFGKPVTLSCSQTLNHNVMYWYQQKSSQAPKLLFHYYDKDFNNEADTPDNFQSRRPNTSFCFLDIRSPGLGDTAMYLCATSLGLGGYGYTFGSGTRLTVV.

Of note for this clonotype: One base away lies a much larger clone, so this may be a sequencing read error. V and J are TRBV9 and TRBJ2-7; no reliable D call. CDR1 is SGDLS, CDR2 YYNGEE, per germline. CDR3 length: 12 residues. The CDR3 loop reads CVSSLETGEQYF. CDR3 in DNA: TGTGTCAGCAGCCTCGAGACTGGAGAGCAGTACTTC. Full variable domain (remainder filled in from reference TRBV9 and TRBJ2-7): DSGVTQTPKHLITATGQRVTLRCSPRSGDLSVYWYQQSLDQGLQFLIQYYNGEERAKGNILERFSAQQFPDLHSELNLSSLELGDSALYFCVSSLETGEQYFGPGTRLTVT.

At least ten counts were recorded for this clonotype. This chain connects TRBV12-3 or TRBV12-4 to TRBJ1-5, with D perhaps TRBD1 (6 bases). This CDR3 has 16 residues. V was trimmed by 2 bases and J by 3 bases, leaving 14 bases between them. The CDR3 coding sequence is TGTGCCAGCAGTTTATTAGGCAGGGGAGTCAATCAGCCCCAGCATTTT. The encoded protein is CASSLLGRGVNQPQHF.

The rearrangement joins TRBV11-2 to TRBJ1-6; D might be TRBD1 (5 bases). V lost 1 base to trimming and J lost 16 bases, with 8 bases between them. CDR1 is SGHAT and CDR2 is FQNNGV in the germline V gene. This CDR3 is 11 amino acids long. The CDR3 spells CASSLVGALHF. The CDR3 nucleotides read TGTGCCAGCAGCTTAGTCGGGGCACTCCACTTT.

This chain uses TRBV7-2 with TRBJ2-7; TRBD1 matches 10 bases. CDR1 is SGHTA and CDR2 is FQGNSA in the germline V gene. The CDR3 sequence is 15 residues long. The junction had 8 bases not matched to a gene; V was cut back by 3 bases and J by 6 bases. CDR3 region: CASSLGTGVSGEQYF. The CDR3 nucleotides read TGTGCCAGCAGCTTGGGGACAGGGGTGTCGGGCGAGCAGTACTTC.

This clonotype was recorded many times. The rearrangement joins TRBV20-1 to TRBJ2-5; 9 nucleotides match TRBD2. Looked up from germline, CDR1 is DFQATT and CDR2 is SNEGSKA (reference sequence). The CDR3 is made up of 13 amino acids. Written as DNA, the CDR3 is TGCAGAACAGAGCGGGGGGACCAAGAGACCCAGTACTTC. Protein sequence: CRTERGDQETQYF.

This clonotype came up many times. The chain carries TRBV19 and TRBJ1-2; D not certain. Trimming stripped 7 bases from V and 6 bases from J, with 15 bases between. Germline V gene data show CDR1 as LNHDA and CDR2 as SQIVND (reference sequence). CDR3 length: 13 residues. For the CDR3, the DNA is TGTGCCAGTACCCCCGGGAGGCATCATGGCTACACCTTC. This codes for CASTPGRHHGYTF.

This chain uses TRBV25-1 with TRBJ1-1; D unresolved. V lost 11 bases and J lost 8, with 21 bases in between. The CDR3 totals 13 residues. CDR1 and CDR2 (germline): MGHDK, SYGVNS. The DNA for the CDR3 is TGTGCCTGGAGTGTTGGTGTTGAGATCGAAGCTTTCTTT. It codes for CAWSVGVEIEAFF.

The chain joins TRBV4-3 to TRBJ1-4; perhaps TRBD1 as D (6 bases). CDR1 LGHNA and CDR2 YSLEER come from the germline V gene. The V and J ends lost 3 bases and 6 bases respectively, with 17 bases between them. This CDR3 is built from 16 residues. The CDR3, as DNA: TGCGCCAGCAGCCATTGGGCCCCGGGGGGCGATGAAAAACTGTTTTTT. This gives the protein CASSHWAPGGDEKLFF.

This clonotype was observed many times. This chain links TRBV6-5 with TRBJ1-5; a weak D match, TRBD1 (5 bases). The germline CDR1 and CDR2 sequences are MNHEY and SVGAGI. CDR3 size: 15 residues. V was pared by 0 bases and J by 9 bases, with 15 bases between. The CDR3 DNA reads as TGTGCCAGCAGTTACTCGGGGGTTGGAGGGATGCCCCAGCATTTT. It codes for CASSYSGVGGMPQHF.

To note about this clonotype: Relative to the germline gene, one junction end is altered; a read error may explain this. The CDR3 protein is CASSEDTTIRPQHF. The CDR3 DNA reads as TGCGCCAGCAGTGAGGACACCACAATTCGGCCCCAGCATTTT. The rearrangement joins TRBV9 to TRBJ1-5, with D possibly being TRBD1 (5 bases). Germline V gene sequence: CDR1 SGDLS, CDR2 YYNGEE. This CDR3 has 14 residues.

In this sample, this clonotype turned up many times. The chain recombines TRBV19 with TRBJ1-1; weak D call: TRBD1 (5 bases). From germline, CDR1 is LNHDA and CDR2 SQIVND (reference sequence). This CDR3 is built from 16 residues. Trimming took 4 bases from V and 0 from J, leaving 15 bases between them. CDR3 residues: CASSNAGTTMNTEAFF. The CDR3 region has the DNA TGTGCCAGTAGTAATGCGGGGACTACCATGAACACTGAAGCTTTCTTT.

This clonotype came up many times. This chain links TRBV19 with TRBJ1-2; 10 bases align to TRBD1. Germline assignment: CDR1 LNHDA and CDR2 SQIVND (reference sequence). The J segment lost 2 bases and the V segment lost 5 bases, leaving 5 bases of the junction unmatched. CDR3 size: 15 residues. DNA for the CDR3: TGTGCCAGTAGTGCGGGACAGGGGACCAACTATGGCTACACCTTC. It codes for CASSAGQGTNYGYTF.

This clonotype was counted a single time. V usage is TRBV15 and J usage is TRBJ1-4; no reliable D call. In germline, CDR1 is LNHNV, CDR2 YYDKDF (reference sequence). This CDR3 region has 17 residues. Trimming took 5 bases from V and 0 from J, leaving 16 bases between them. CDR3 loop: CATSGSYTGATNEKLFF. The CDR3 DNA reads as TGTGCCACCAGCGGCAGTTACACCGGTGCAACTAATGAAAAACTGTTTTTT.

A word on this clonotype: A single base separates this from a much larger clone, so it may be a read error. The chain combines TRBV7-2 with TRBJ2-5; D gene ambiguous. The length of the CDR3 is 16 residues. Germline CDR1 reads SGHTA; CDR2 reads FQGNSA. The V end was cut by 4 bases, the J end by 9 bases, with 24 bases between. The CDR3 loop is CASSSGHRLRGEAQYF. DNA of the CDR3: TGTGCCAGCAGCTCTGGGCACAGACTCCGAGGCGAGGCCCAGTACTTC.

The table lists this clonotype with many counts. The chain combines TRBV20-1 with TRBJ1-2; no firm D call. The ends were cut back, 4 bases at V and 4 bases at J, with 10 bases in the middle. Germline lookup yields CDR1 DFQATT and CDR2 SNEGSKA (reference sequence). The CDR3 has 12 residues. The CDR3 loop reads CSATLDLYGYTF. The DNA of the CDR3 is TGCAGTGCTACCCTGGACCTCTATGGCTACACCTTC.